This T cell receptor beta chain was captured by sequencing in a study of shared clonotypes between healthy human individuals. Background on the study: Donors were two women and three men aged 18 to 49. CD4 naive and CD4 memory each took three plates per donor, while CD8 naive took two and CD8 memory one. The study, taken as a whole, reports: Rarefaction exposed incomplete sorted-subset sequencing despite large depth.

Concerning this clone: What it recognizes is unknown.

Every immunoSEQ plate was one replicate of a subset's evenly spread DNA. Assay: immunoSEQ multiplex PCR; the TCRdb copy retains only in-frame clones and omits some. Of about 2.5 million clones listed, around 93% are singletons. Germline CDR1 SGHDT, CDR2 YYEEEE. The CDR3 totals 14 residues. J was trimmed by 5 bases and V by 2 bases; bases with no gene match: 7. V gene TRBV5-6 combines with J gene TRBJ2-7; 7 nucleotides align to TRBD2. Sequenced material: naive CD4+ T cells from PBMCs. Indicated subset: CD45RA+ positively selected. The sequence came from a man between 18 and 29 years old in good health. Some clones in this sample may be carry-over from other donors' samples. The CDR3 sequence: CASSFGGSRDEQYF. CDR3 in DNA: TGTGCCAGCAGCTTCGGCGGGAGTAGGGACGAGCAGTACTTC.